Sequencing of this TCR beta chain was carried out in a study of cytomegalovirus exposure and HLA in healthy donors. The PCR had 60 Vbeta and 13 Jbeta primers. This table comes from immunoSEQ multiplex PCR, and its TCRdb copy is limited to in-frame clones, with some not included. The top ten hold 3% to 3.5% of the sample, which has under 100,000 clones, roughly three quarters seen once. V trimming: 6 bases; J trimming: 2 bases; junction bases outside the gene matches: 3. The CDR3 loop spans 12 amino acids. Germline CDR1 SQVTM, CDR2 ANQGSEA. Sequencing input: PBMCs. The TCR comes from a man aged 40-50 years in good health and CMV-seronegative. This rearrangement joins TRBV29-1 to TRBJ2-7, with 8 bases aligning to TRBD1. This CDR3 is CSVTGEAYEQYF. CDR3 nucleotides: TGCAGCGTGACAGGGGAAGCCTACGAGCAGTACTTC.